This T cell receptor (beta chain) was found in a study of Tregs in tolerant kidney transplant recipients. Overall study results and limits: Expanding Tregs on activated donor B cells appeared to best identify donor-specific TCRbeta clones. This study did not directly address biological reproducibility.

V lost 4 bases and J 5 bases, leaving 16 bases between the germline ends. There are 15 residues in the CDR3. CDR1 SEHNR and CDR2 FQNEAQ come from the germline V gene (reference sequence). Points on this clone: Its antigen is unknown.

Assay: immunoSEQ multiplex PCR; the TCRdb copy retains only in-frame clones and omits some. The table records around 16,000 clones, 85% to 95% of them present only once. The gene calls are TRBV7-9 and TRBJ2-3; D remains unclear. The receptor was derived from a human donor in good health. Sample: CD8+ T cells from blood. The CDR3: CASSSPTLMGDTQYF. CDR3 DNA sequence: TGTGCCAGCAGCTCCCCTACTCTAATGGGAGATACGCAGTATTTT.